This TCR beta chain was recorded in a study of shared clonotypes between healthy human individuals. The table came from immunoSEQ multiplex PCR; TCRdb's copy has only in-frame clones and leaves some out. This table holds about 1.1 million clones, 77% found once. The receptor was derived from a man between 18 and 29 years old in good health. Some clones in this sample may be carry-over from other donors' samples. Source material: memory CD4+ T cells from PBMCs. The subset was: CD45RA-negative fraction.

The CDR3 region has the DNA TGTGCCAGCAGGGCGGGACTCAACACAGATACGCAGTATTTT. This encodes CASRAGLNTDTQYF. The J gene is TRBJ2-3, the V gene TRBV6-1, with D tentatively TRBD2 (6 bases). Looked up from germline, CDR1 is MNHNS and CDR2 is SASEGT. V dropped 6 bases and J dropped 2 bases, with 12 bases sitting between them. This CDR3 has 14 amino acids.